Listed below are T cell receptor beta chains from one sample, sequenced in a study of blood T cell repertoires in COVID-19. The data were produced by immunoSEQ multiplex PCR, yet TCRdb's version contains in-frame clones alone and is incomplete. The sample yields fewer than 90,000 clones, about nine tenths seen once. The sequencing sample was made of peripheral blood. All receptors derive from a man aged 60 to 75 with acute or convalescent COVID-19. Both conserved end residues are part of each CDR3. D genes are given only for firm matches. Expanded clones are given a class, and other clones once, few, many or no size at all.

D gene: .; V gene: TRBV7-2; CDR3 length: 15; J gene: TRBJ2-7; clone size: .; CDR3 DNA: TGTGCCAGCAGCTTGCAACAGGGATTCAGCTACGAGCAGTACTTC; CDR3 protein: CASSLQQGFSYEQYF
D gene: .; V gene: TRBV5-4; CDR3 length: 16; J gene: TRBJ1-4; clone size: once; CDR3 DNA: TGTGCCAGCAGCTTGGGGGCAGGATCAACTAATGAAAAACTGTTTTTT; CDR3 protein: CASSLGAGSTNEKLFF
D gene: TRBD1; V gene: TRBV19; CDR3 length: 15; J gene: TRBJ1-4; clone size: .; CDR3 DNA: TGTGCCAGTAGTAAATCGGGACAGTCTAATGAAAAACTGTTTTTT; CDR3 protein: CASSKSGQSNEKLFF
D gene: TRBD2; V gene: TRBV5-1; CDR3 length: 16; J gene: TRBJ2-5; clone size: .; CDR3 DNA: TGCGCCAGCAGCTTGGAGAGCGGGGGGCGACAGGAGACCCAGTACTTC; CDR3 protein: CASSLESGGRQETQYF
D gene: TRBD1; V gene: TRBV5-1; CDR3 length: 15; J gene: TRBJ2-2; clone size: .; CDR3 DNA: TGCGCCAGCAGCTGGGACAGGTTTGGTACCGGGGAGCTGTTTTTT; CDR3 protein: CASSWDRFGTGELFF
D gene: TRBD2; V gene: TRBV5-1; CDR3 length: 19; J gene: TRBJ2-2; clone size: .; CDR3 DNA: TGCGCCAGCAGCTTGTGGGGGACGACTAGCGGAGGGAACACCGGGGAGCTGTTTTTT; CDR3 protein: CASSLWGTTSGGNTGELFF
D gene: TRBD1; V gene: TRBV29-1; CDR3 length: 13; J gene: TRBJ1-1; clone size: .; CDR3 DNA: TGCAGCGTCCATACAGGGGGCAACACTGAAGCTTTCTTT; CDR3 protein: CSVHTGGNTEAFF
D gene: TRBD1; V gene: TRBV28; CDR3 length: 13; J gene: TRBJ1-2; clone size: .; CDR3 DNA: TGTGCCAGCACCGAGGACAGGGACTTTGGCTACACCTTC; CDR3 protein: CASTEDRDFGYTF
D gene: .; V gene: TRBV11-3; CDR3 length: 14; J gene: TRBJ2-1; clone size: .; CDR3 DNA: TGTGCCAGCAGCCGGGACTCCTCCTACAATGAGCAGTTCTTC; CDR3 protein: CASSRDSSYNEQFF
D gene: .; V gene: TRBV6-4; CDR3 length: 14; J gene: TRBJ2-1; clone size: few; CDR3 DNA: TGTGCCAGCAGTGTTGCAGGGGGGTGGAATGAGCAGTTCTTC; CDR3 protein: CASSVAGGWNEQFF
D gene: .; V gene: TRBV27; CDR3 length: 15; J gene: TRBJ2-3; clone size: .; CDR3 DNA: TGTGCCAGCAGTTTAACTAGCCGGAGCACAGATACGCAGTATTTT; CDR3 protein: CASSLTSRSTDTQYF
D gene: .; V gene: TRBV11-2; CDR3 length: 14; J gene: TRBJ2-7; clone size: .; CDR3 DNA: TGTGCCAGCAGTGTTTCCCGCCCATGGCACGAGCAGTACTTC; CDR3 protein: CASSVSRPWHEQYF
D gene: TRBD1; V gene: TRBV5-1; CDR3 length: 13; J gene: TRBJ1-1; clone size: .; CDR3 DNA: TGCGCCAGCAGTTTACAGGGGAATACTGAAGCTTTCTTT; CDR3 protein: CASSLQGNTEAFF
D gene: TRBD1; V gene: TRBV7-3; CDR3 length: 15; J gene: TRBJ1-6; clone size: .; CDR3 DNA: TGTGCCAGCAGCTTAAGGACAGGGGGTAATTCACCCCTCCACTTT; CDR3 protein: CASSLRTGGNSPLHF
D gene: TRBD2; V gene: TRBV5-1; CDR3 length: 19; J gene: TRBJ2-2; clone size: .; CDR3 DNA: TGCGCCAGCAGCTTCATCCCTACTCGCGGGGGGGCGAATTCCGGGGAGCTGTTTTTT; CDR3 protein: CASSFIPTRGGANSGELFF
D gene: .; V gene: TRBV27; CDR3 length: 15; J gene: TRBJ2-2; clone size: .; CDR3 DNA: TGTGCCAGCAGTGTCCTCTCAGGGGTAACCGGGGAGCTGTTTTTT; CDR3 protein: CASSVLSGVTGELFF
D gene: TRBD1; V gene: TRBV4-2; CDR3 length: 14; J gene: TRBJ1-4; clone size: .; CDR3 DNA: TGTGCCAGCAGAACAGGGGCAACTAATGAAAAACTGTTTTTT; CDR3 protein: CASRTGATNEKLFF
D gene: .; V gene: TRBV11-2; CDR3 length: 11; J gene: TRBJ1-6; clone size: .; CDR3 DNA: TGTGCCAGCAGCTTAAAGAGACCCCTCCACTTT; CDR3 protein: CASSLKRPLHF